The 3 T cell receptor beta chains below all came from one sample that was sequenced in a study of cytomegalovirus exposure and HLA in healthy donors. Vbeta (60) and Jbeta (13) primers were used in the PCR. This table comes from immunoSEQ multiplex PCR, and its TCRdb copy is limited to in-frame clones, with some not included. The repertoire holds around 110,000 clones, with 79% as singletons. Source material: PBMCs. The receptors were sampled from a young woman in good health and CMV-seropositive.

V gene TRBV5-5 combines with J gene TRBJ2-3, with a possible D match to TRBD1 (6 bases). This CDR3 region has 16 residues. CDR1 and CDR2 from the germline V gene are SGHKS and YYEKEE (reference sequence). Trimming cost V 4 bases and J 7 bases, with 22 bases left between them. The CDR3 protein is CASSPQRGYPYYTQYF. The CDR3 DNA reads TGTGCCAGCAGCCCCCAAAGGGGGTACCCTTATTATACGCAGTATTTT.

J is TRBJ1-4 and V is TRBV27; TRBD1 matches at 11 bases. Germline V gene data show CDR1 as MNHEY and CDR2 as SMNVEV (reference sequence). V was clipped by 2 bases and J by 4 bases; unmatched bases: 15. The CDR3 sequence is 20 residues long. Here the CDR3 reads CASSLARDRGNPTINEKLFF. The CDR3 coding sequence is TGTGCCAGCAGTTTAGCCCGGGACAGGGGGAACCCTACTATTAATGAAAAACTGTTTTTT.

V gene TRBV6-1 combines with J gene TRBJ1-1; no definite D call. The CDR3 consists of 11 residues. V gave up 6 bases and J gave up 6 bases, with 8 bases separating them. Germline CDR1 MNHNS, CDR2 SASEGT. This chain's CDR3 is CASSPRAEAFF. DNA for the CDR3: TGTGCCAGCAGCCCGCGGGCTGAAGCTTTCTTT.